The 16 T cell receptor beta chains below were found in one sample sequenced in a study of chemoradiotherapy in HPV16-positive cancers. Here immunoSEQ multiplex PCR was the method, and the copy in TCRdb shows in-frame clones only, minus some. Altogether about 12,000 clones are present, around 66% being singletons, with the ten largest covering over 15%. Sampling was carried out from a patient who underwent chemoradiotherapy. The receptors derive from a human donor with HPV-associated anogenital cancer.

The CDR3 spells CASSRQVPYEQYF. CDR3 DNA: TGTGCCAGCAGCCGACAGGTCCCCTACGAGCAGTACTTC. The chain joins TRBV28 to TRBJ2-7; D is perhaps TRBD1 (6 bases). V was cut by 6 bases and J by 2 bases, with 11 bases left in between. This CDR3 has 13 amino acids. Germline CDR1 reads MDHEN; CDR2 reads SYDVKM.

The chain recombines TRBV10-3 with TRBJ1-3; D uncertain. The CDR3 sequence is 16 residues long. Trimming cost V 0 bases and J 0 bases, with 9 bases left between them. Germline lookup yields CDR1 ENHRY and CDR2 SYGVKD. The CDR3 here is CAISESARLSGNTIYF. The DNA for the CDR3 is TGTGCCATCAGTGAGTCAGCACGCCTCTCTGGAAACACCATATATTTT.

This chain joins TRBV7-2 and TRBJ2-2; D tentatively reads TRBD1 or TRBD2 (5 bases each). In germline, CDR1 is SGHTA, CDR2 FQGNSA. CDR3 size: 14 residues. V lost 0 bases to trimming and J lost 6 bases, with 8 bases between them. CDR3: CASSLAGVAGELFF. In DNA, the CDR3 is TGTGCCAGCAGCTTAGCGGGGGTCGCCGGGGAGCTGTTTTTT.

The chain links TRBV6-1 to TRBJ1-4, with TRBD1 as a possible D gene (5 bases). From germline, CDR1 is MNHNS and CDR2 SASEGT. Trimming removed 5 bases from V and 4 bases from J, with 11 bases in between. The CDR3 sequence is 14 residues long. CDR3: CASSPGAINEKLFF. CDR3 in DNA: TGTGCCAGCAGTCCCGGGGCGATTAATGAAAAACTGTTTTTT.

This sequence joins TRBV18 and TRBJ1-5; tentative D call: TRBD1 (6 bases). The CDR3 spans 15 residues. Trimming removed 2 bases from V and 2 bases from J, with 10 bases in between. CDR1 KGHSH and CDR2 LQKENI come from the germline V gene. Here the CDR3 reads CASSPISGGNQPQHF. In DNA form, the CDR3 reads TGTGCCAGCTCACCAATCTCAGGGGGCAATCAGCCCCAGCATTTT.

This clone was recorded a few times. This chain uses TRBV28 with TRBJ1-2; a possible D gene is TRBD1 (5 bases). CDR3 size: 16 residues. Per the germline V gene, CDR1 is MDHEN and CDR2 is SYDVKM. V was trimmed by 5 bases and J by 0 bases, leaving 16 bases between them. CDR3 nucleotides: TGTGCCAGCAGTGTATCCGGGACGGGGACTAACTATGGCTACACCTTC. It yields the protein CASSVSGTGTNYGYTF.

In this sample, this clone turned up a few times. This chain links TRBV6-5 with TRBJ2-2; 11 bases match TRBD2. V was pared by 6 bases and J by 5 bases, with 5 bases of the junction left unmatched. The CDR3 has 15 amino acids. CDR1 is MNHEY and CDR2 is SVGAGI in the germline V gene. In DNA form, the CDR3 reads TGTGCCAGCAGGGCCGGGACTAGCGGAACCGGGGAGCTGTTTTTT. Translation gives CASRAGTSGTGELFF.

The CDR3 loop reads CASSMGVNTEAFF. In DNA, the CDR3 is TGTGCCAGCAGCATGGGAGTGAACACTGAAGCTTTCTTT. The chain is built from TRBV7-3 and TRBJ1-1; D is uncertain. Trimming pared 5 bases from V and 0 bases from J, leaving 7 bases between. Germline V lookup: CDR1 SGHTA, CDR2 FQGTGA. The CDR3 totals 13 residues.

The chain employs TRBV5-5 and TRBJ1-2; the D gene is possibly TRBD1 (6 bases). The CDR3 extends over 16 amino acids. The germline CDR1 and CDR2 sequences are SGHKS and YYEKEE (reference sequence). V was pared by 2 bases and J by 4 bases, with 18 bases between. DNA for the CDR3: TGTGCCAGCAGCTTCAATAATCGGGGGGCCCCCTATGGCTACACCTTC. Encoded protein: CASSFNNRGAPYGYTF. The entire variable domain, with the rest obtained from reference TRBV5-5 and TRBJ1-2, is as follows: DAGVTQSPTHLIKTRGQQVTLRCSPISGHKSVSWYQQVLGQGPQFIFQYYEKEERGRGNFPDRFSARQFPNYSSELNVNALLLGDSALYLCASSFNNRGAPYGYTFGSGTRLTVV.

This clone was found a few times. V and J are TRBV2 and TRBJ1-5; possibly TRBD1 for D (5 bases). The V gene lost 7 bases and the J gene lost 6 bases, with 16 bases spanning the gap. There are 14 residues in the CDR3. Looked up from germline, CDR1 is SNHLY and CDR2 is FYNNEI. This CDR3 reads CASTDRGVGQPQHF. The CDR3 DNA reads TGTGCCAGCACTGATAGAGGGGTGGGTCAGCCCCAGCATTTT.

The sample holds a few counts of this clone. The chain uses TRBV9 and TRBJ2-7, with 7 bases identical to TRBD2. With V trimmed by 4 bases and J by 3 bases, 13 bases remained unmatched. The CDR3 has 16 amino acids. Germline V gives CDR1 SGDLS, CDR2 YYNGEE. The CDR3 loop is CASSPSIREANYEQYF. The CDR3 nucleotides read TGTGCCAGCAGCCCTTCGATCCGGGAGGCGAACTACGAGCAGTACTTC.

V usage is TRBV4-1 and J usage is TRBJ2-6, with a tentative D call TRBD2 (5 bases). CDR3 length: 16 residues. V lost 0 bases and J 2 bases, leaving 8 bases between the germline ends. Germline values: CDR1 MGHRA, CDR2 YSYEKL. CDR3 in DNA: TGCGCCAGCAGCCAAGATTTCGGGGCTGGGGCCAACGTCCTGACTTTC. Translated, it gives CASSQDFGAGANVLTF.

The chain couples TRBV7-3 to TRBJ2-1; 10 bases are shared with TRBD2. The length of the CDR3 is 15 residues. Looked up from germline, CDR1 is SGHTA and CDR2 is FQGTGA. V trimming: 5 bases; J trimming: 3 bases; junction bases outside the gene matches: 4. The CDR3: CASSPLAGDYNEQFF. For the CDR3, the DNA is TGTGCCAGCAGCCCCCTAGCGGGAGACTACAATGAGCAGTTCTTC.

The V call is TRBV7-2, the J call TRBJ2-7; D may be TRBD1 (6 bases). Trimming pared 3 bases from V and 3 bases from J, leaving 15 bases between. The CDR3 is made up of 15 amino acids. Germline V gene data show CDR1 as SGHTA and CDR2 as FQGNSA. The CDR3 DNA reads TGTGCCAGCAGCTTTTCCGGGACACGAAACTACGAGCAGTACTTC. As protein: CASSFSGTRNYEQYF.

The chain uses TRBV10-3 and TRBJ2-2, with D maybe TRBD2 (5 bases). The CDR3 extends over 13 amino acids. Per the germline V gene, CDR1 is ENHRY and CDR2 is SYGVKD. The V end lost 8 bases, the J end lost 1 base, and 8 bases lay between the germline ends. The CDR3 here is CAIGERNTGELFF. The CDR3 region has the DNA TGTGCCATCGGGGAGCGGAACACCGGGGAGCTGTTTTTT.

This clone was observed a few times. The gene calls are TRBV18 and TRBJ1-2; perhaps TRBD1 as D (5 bases). Between the trimmed V and J ends, which lost 3 bases and 3 bases, there was a span of 8 bases. Germline CDR1 reads KGHSH; CDR2 reads LQKENI. This CDR3 has 13 residues. The CDR3 bases are TGTGCCAGCTCACCGCGCAGGGACTATGGCTACACCTTC. Amino acids: CASSPRRDYGYTF.